This paragraph reports one TCR beta chain. Its antigen is unknown. This CDR3 comprises 12 residues. Germline CDR1 is SGHRS and CDR2 is YFSETQ. The data stem from a study of CXCR3-negative and CXCR3-positive naive CD8 T cells. The TRB cDNA libraries were prepared by 5' RACE with UMI labels. TCRdb re-called the 5' RACE reads; one entry per CDR3 protein, DNA not given. In all, the sample yields tens of thousands of distinct CDR3 sequences. Study conclusions and caveats: Across naive subsets, surface CD5 expression was comparable, and TCR strength was inferred from properties of the TRB CDR3.

The chain joins TRBV5-1 to TRBJ2-1. The source material was memory CD8+ T cells from blood. This receptor was taken from a human donor in good health. Some clones in this sample may be carry-over from other donors' samples. CDR3 protein: CASSLDQQVQFF.